Following are 4 T cell receptor beta chains from one sample sequenced in a study of CD8+ T cells in alopecia areata. After isolation, RNA underwent reverse transcription to generate cDNA as the sequencing template. Some clones are missing from TCRdb's copy, which holds only in-frame ones; the method was immunoSEQ multiplex PCR. The sample contains approximately 150,000 clones, 67% of which appear only once. This sample comprised CD8+ T cells sorted from blood, obtained at week 0. Receptors were obtained from a human donor with alopecia areata.

The chain carries TRBV15 and TRBJ2-6; D is uncertain. The CDR3 has 15 residues. Trimming took 4 bases from V and 1 from J, leaving 8 bases between them. Germline V gene sequence: CDR1 LNHNV, CDR2 YYDKDF (reference sequence). For the CDR3, the DNA is TGTGCCACCAGCAACCATGAGTCTGGGGCCAACGTCCTGACTTTC. Translated, it gives CATSNHESGANVLTF.

This chain uses TRBV30 with TRBJ2-3, with D hard to call. The V end was cut by 0 bases, the J end by 6 bases, with 19 bases between. Germline loops: CDR1 GTSNPN, CDR2 SVGIG (reference sequence). The CDR3 runs to 16 residues. The CDR3 coding sequence is TGTGCCTGGAGTGTAGATGCAGGCGTCGGCTCGGATACGCAGTATTTT. Translating gives CAWSVDAGVGSDTQYF.

As regards this clone: Other DNA sequences of this sample code for an identical CDR3. This chain links TRBV9 with TRBJ2-6; D is ambiguous. Germline V gene lookup returns CDR1 SGDLS and CDR2 YYNGEE. Trimming pared 3 bases from V and 0 bases from J, leaving 1 base between. CDR3 size: 13 residues. The CDR3 loop reads CASSASGANVLTF. As DNA, the CDR3 is TGTGCCAGCAGCGCCTCTGGGGCCAACGTCCTGACTTTC.

V and J are TRBV4-1 and TRBJ2-7; 11 nucleotides agree with TRBD1. This CDR3 has 16 amino acids. Trimming took 5 bases from V and 0 from J; bases not matched to a gene: 6. Germline CDR1 and CDR2: MGHRA and YSYEKL. The CDR3 sequence: CASSNRGTGGSYEQYF. The CDR3 nucleotides read TGCGCCAGCAGCAATCGGGGGACAGGGGGCTCCTACGAGCAGTACTTC.